These T cell receptor beta chains were read from a single sample in a study of Graves' ophthalmopathy and Graves' hyperthyroidism. TCRdb re-analysed the multiplex PCR reads in MiXCR, keeping a single row per CDR3 protein. In the table there are about 500,000 distinct CDR3 sequences, roughly 39% of which are singletons. The sample comprised peripheral blood or thyroid tissue (not recorded which). The receptors stem from an adult man with Graves' hyperthyroidism. Each CDR3 is given with its conserved first and last residue. The D gene is left open where the match is weak. A clone size is listed for some rows: how often the clone was seen (once, few, many), or a class if it is expanded.

J | D | size | V | CDR3 | DNA
TRBJ2-3 | TRBD1 | NA | TRBV2 | CASWGQGEERADTQYF | TGTGCCAGCTGGGGACAGGGAGAAGAGCGGGCAGATACGCAGTATTTT
TRBJ2-7 | TRBD2 | NA | TRBV29-1 | CSVVRTSGTGSYEQYF | TGCAGCGTCGTACGGACTAGCGGGACAGGCTCCTACGAGCAGTACTTC
TRBJ2-7 | TRBD1 | many | TRBV7-9 | CASSLGGTAEQYF | TGTGCCAGCAGCTTAGGAGGGACAGCCGAGCAGTACTTC
TRBJ1-1 | TRBD1 | many | TRBV5-6 | CASSAPPGGTEAFF | TGTGCCAGCAGCGCTCCTCCAGGGGGCACTGAAGCTTTCTTT
TRBJ2-7 | TRBD2 | few | TRBV20-1 | CSASGLAGLEPYEQYF | TGCAGTGCGAGCGGACTAGCGGGACTCGAACCCTACGAGCAGTACTTC
TRBJ1-2 | NA | many | TRBV10-1 | CASSLDTSTNYGYTF | TGCGCCAGCAGCCTGGACACCAGCACTAACTATGGCTACACCTTC
TRBJ2-2 | NA | many | TRBV5-1 | CASSLWGSNTGELFF | TGCGCCAGCAGCTTGTGGGGCTCGAACACCGGGGAGCTGTTTTTT
TRBJ2-5 | NA | many | TRBV12-3/TRBV12-4 | CASSLRGRETQYF | TGTGCCAGCAGTTTACGGGGCCGAGAGACCCAGTACTTC
TRBJ1-1 | NA | many | TRBV9 | CASSVGKSGQHEAFF | TGTGCCAGCAGCGTAGGAAAAAGCGGACAGCATGAAGCTTTCTTT
TRBJ1-2 | NA | NA | TRBV12-3/TRBV12-4 | CASTLYIPGPRRAYGYTF | TGTGCCAGCACTCTCTACATCCCGGGACCCAGACGGGCCTATGGCTACACCTTC
TRBJ2-6 | NA | NA | TRBV6-6 | CASSSLLTF | TGTGCCAGCAGTTCGCTCCTGACTTTC
TRBJ1-1 | NA | NA | TRBV7-3 | CASSQGRSAEAFF | TGTGCCAGCAGCCAAGGTCGATCGGCTGAAGCTTTCTTT
TRBJ2-5 | TRBD2 | NA | TRBV29-1 | CSHLAGGQQETQYF | TGCAGCCACCTAGCGGGAGGTCAACAAGAGACCCAGTACTTC
TRBJ2-5 | TRBD2 | many | TRBV19 | CASSREGRQETQYF | TGTGCCAGTAGCCGGGAGGGCCGGCAAGAGACCCAGTACTTC
TRBJ1-1 | NA | many | TRBV7-8 | CASSLGHVNTEAFF | TGTGCCAGCAGCTTAGGTCACGTGAACACTGAAGCTTTCTTT
TRBJ2-2 | NA | once | TRBV7-3 | CASSVGAGVGTGELFF | TGTGCCAGCAGCGTTGGGGCAGGGGTTGGGACCGGGGAGCTGTTTTTT
TRBJ1-1 | TRBD1 | many | TRBV7-3 | CASSPDRGAEAFF | TGTGCCAGCAGCCCGGACAGGGGTGCTGAAGCTTTCTTT
TRBJ2-7 | TRBD2 | many | TRBV6-6 | CASSPLIAGGEQYF | TGTGCCAGCAGTCCCCTAATAGCGGGCGGCGAGCAGTACTTC
TRBJ1-1 | NA | NA | TRBV29-1 | CSALTGGTEAFF | TGCAGCGCCCTGACAGGAGGTACTGAAGCTTTCTTT
TRBJ2-5 | NA | many | TRBV20-1 | CSARGSDSLRLGTQYF | TGCAGTGCTAGGGGGTCGGACAGTCTAAGATTGGGGACCCAGTACTTC
TRBJ2-5 | NA | NA | TRBV7-2 | CASTRETQYF | TGTGCCAGCACCAGGGAGACCCAGTACTTC
TRBJ2-2 | TRBD2 | NA | TRBV29-1 | CSVVSGGLFF | TGCAGCGTTGTAAGCGGGGGGCTGTTTTTT
TRBJ2-5 | NA | NA | TRBV29-1 | CSVDGQLTETQYF | TGCAGCGTTGATGGACAGCTAACGGAGACCCAGTACTTC
TRBJ1-2 | NA | NA | TRBV6-1 | CASSEGAGATANYGYTF | TGTGCCAGCAGTGAAGGGGCAGGGGCCACGGCTAACTATGGCTACACCTTC
TRBJ2-3 | NA | NA | TRBV10-1 | CASSRDALLDTQYF | TGCGCCAGCAGTCGGGACGCCCTTTTGGATACGCAGTATTTT
TRBJ2-7 | NA | many | TRBV7-2 | CASSLRTNYEQYF | TGTGCCAGCAGCTTACGGACAAACTACGAGCAGTACTTC
TRBJ1-3 | NA | NA | TRBV28 | CASSLSSRNTIYF | TGTGCCAGCAGTTTATCTTCAAGAAACACCATATATTTT
TRBJ2-5 | TRBD1 | few | TRBV28 | CASSSKGQGEETQYF | TGTGCCAGCAGTTCTAAGGGACAGGGGGAAGAGACCCAGTACTTC
TRBJ1-5 | NA | many | TRBV5-6 | CASSEGRRNQPQHF | TGTGCCAGCAGCGAGGGACGGAGAAATCAGCCCCAGCATTTT
TRBJ2-3 | TRBD2 | few | TRBV7-8 | CASSAGLANTDTQYF | TGTGCCAGCAGCGCCGGACTAGCGAACACAGATACGCAGTATTTT
TRBJ2-7 | TRBD1 | few | TRBV30 | CAWSRTDRARYEQYF | TGTGCCTGGAGTCGAACGGACAGGGCCCGGTACGAGCAGTACTTC
TRBJ1-2 | NA | NA | TRBV10-3 | CAISPLQGYYGYTF | TGTGCCATCAGTCCTCTACAGGGATACTATGGCTACACCTTC
TRBJ2-7 | NA | few | TRBV5-5 | CASQPVTNLHEQYF | TGTGCCAGCCAGCCCGTGACGAACCTTCACGAGCAGTACTTC
TRBJ2-5 | NA | NA | TRBV7-2 | CASSPIETGRETQYF | TGTGCCAGCAGCCCCATAGAAACAGGGCGGGAGACCCAGTACTTC
TRBJ1-3 | TRBD1 | once | TRBV29-1 | CSGGDRDVGNTIYF | TGCAGCGGGGGGGACAGGGACGTTGGAAACACCATATATTTT
TRBJ1-6 | TRBD1 | many | TRBV12-3/TRBV12-4 | CASRQGGTQYSPLHF | TGTGCCAGCCGCCAGGGGGGCACCCAATATTCACCCCTCCACTTT
TRBJ1-6 | TRBD1 | NA | TRBV9 | CASSPRTGFRSPLHF | TGTGCCAGCAGCCCAAGGACAGGGTTCCGTTCACCCCTCCACTTT
TRBJ2-3 | NA | few | TRBV24-1 | CATSEPGPTDTQYF | TGTGCCACCAGTGAACCGGGACCCACAGATACGCAGTATTTT
TRBJ2-5 | NA | many | TRBV20-1 | CSASRTGLGETQYF | TGCAGTGCTAGCCGAACAGGGTTGGGGGAGACCCAGTACTTC
TRBJ2-1 | TRBD2 | NA | TRBV7-9 | CASSLGVWTSGNEQFF | TGTGCCAGCAGCTTAGGAGTTTGGACTAGCGGGAATGAGCAGTTCTTC
TRBJ2-5 | TRBD2 | many | TRBV20-1 | CSLPVGGYQETQYF | TGCAGTCTACCAGTGGGGGGGTACCAAGAGACCCAGTACTTC
TRBJ1-1 | NA | NA | TRBV6-1 | CASTGSEAFF | TGTGCCAGCACGGGGTCGGAAGCTTTCTTT
TRBJ2-7 | NA | few | TRBV6-1 | CASSEVTGSYEQYF | TGTGCCAGCAGTGAAGTTACAGGCTCCTACGAGCAGTACTTC
TRBJ2-5 | NA | NA | TRBV12-3/TRBV12-4 | CASSPWDKSGTQYF | TGTGCCAGCAGTCCATGGGACAAGAGTGGGACCCAGTACTTC
TRBJ1-2 | TRBD1 | NA | TRBV10-3 | CAISDRGETGNTF | TGTGCCATCAGTGACAGGGGGGAGACTGGAAACACCTTC
TRBJ1-1 | NA | NA | TRBV29-1 | CSVEGADSYNEQFF | TGCAGCGTTGAGGGCGCCGACTCCTACAATGAGCAGTTCTTT
TRBJ2-3 | TRBD1 | NA | TRBV5-4 | CDSSMDRMGDTQYF | TGTGACAGCAGCATGGACAGGATGGGGGATACGCAGTATTTT
TRBJ2-7 | TRBD2 | NA | TRBV18 | CASSPPWDYTYEQYF | TGTGCCAGCTCACCACCGTGGGACTACACTTACGAGCAGTACTTC
TRBJ1-1 | NA | NA | TRBV25-1 | CASSAGTMRAFF | TGTGCCAGCAGTGCCGGGACTATGAGAGCTTTCTTT
TRBJ2-2 | TRBD2 | few | TRBV12-3/TRBV12-4 | CASSLMSGVNTGELFF | TGTGCCAGCAGTTTAATGAGCGGGGTGAACACCGGGGAGCTGTTTTTT